A single sample gave rise to the 10 T cell receptor beta chains below, sequenced in a study of cytomegalovirus exposure and HLA in healthy donors. Data came from immunoSEQ multiplex PCR; TCRdb stores just in-frame clones and leaves some out. The data contain tens of thousands of clones, nearly 96% of them singletons. The sequencing sample was made of PBMCs. All receptors come from a woman aged 18-29 years in good health and CMV-seropositive.

V and J are TRBV15 and TRBJ2-3, with 11 bases lining up with TRBD2. The CDR3 is 16 amino acids. CDR1 is LNHNV, CDR2 YYDKDF, per germline (reference sequence). J was trimmed by 1 base and V by 2 bases; bases with no gene match: 2. The CDR3 bases are TGTGCCACCAGCAGAAAGACTAGCGGGGGCACAGATACGCAGTATTTT. Translated, it gives CATSRKTSGGTDTQYF.

A few counts support this clone. CDR3 in amino acids: CASSALQGFRYEQYF. The DNA of the CDR3 is TGTGCCAGCAGCGCATTACAGGGTTTTAGGTACGAGCAGTACTTC. The rearrangement links TRBV14 to TRBJ2-7, with D perhaps TRBD1 (6 bases). This CDR3 has 15 residues. Trimming shortened V by 5 bases and J by 4 bases, and 18 bases separated the two germline ends. Germline assignment: CDR1 SGHDN and CDR2 FVKESK.

V and J are TRBV9 and TRBJ2-4; perhaps TRBD1 as D (6 bases). V was shortened by 0 bases and J by 9 bases, with 16 bases between the two germline ends. The germline V gene has CDR1 SGDLS and CDR2 YYNGEE. The CDR3 is 15 amino acids. CDR3 nucleotide sequence: TGTGCCAGCAGCGTAGTAGGGGGAGCCGAAGGCATTCAGTACTTC. This sequence encodes CASSVVGGAEGIQYF.

This chain joins TRBV6-6 and TRBJ1-5; D unresolved. This CDR3 is built from 13 residues. Trimming shortened V by 10 bases and J by 1 base, and 11 bases separated the two germline ends. The germline V gene encodes CDR1 MNHNY and CDR2 SVGAGI (reference sequence). The CDR3 is CAIASRSNQPQHF. DNA of the CDR3: TGTGCCATCGCGTCCAGGAGCAATCAGCCCCAGCATTTT.

To note about this clone: The same CDR3 arises from other DNA sequences in this sample as well. The chain couples TRBV11-3 to TRBJ2-1; D is possibly TRBD2 (5 bases). This CDR3 is 15 amino acids long. Germline V lookup: CDR1 SGHNT, CDR2 YENEEA. With 0 bases removed from V and 1 base from J, the gap between germline ends came to 7 bases. CDR3 nucleotide sequence: TGTGCCAGCAGCTTAGACCGGGGATCCTACAATGAGCAGTTCTTC. It is translated as CASSLDRGSYNEQFF.

This clone was seen once. The chain uses TRBV11-2 and TRBJ2-3; no clear D gene. Germline V gives CDR1 SGHAT, CDR2 FQNNGV. This CDR3 is 15 amino acids long. The V gene lost 0 bases and the J gene lost 1 base, with 8 bases spanning the gap. Here the CDR3 DNA reads TGTGCCAGCAGCTTAGATCATGGCCGCACAGATACGCAGTATTTT. Its protein is CASSLDHGRTDTQYF. Full variable domain (remainder filled in from reference TRBV11-2 and TRBJ2-3): EAGVAQSPRYKIIEKRQSVAFWCNPISGHATLYWYQQILGQGPKLLIQFQNNGVVDDSQLPKDRFSAERLKGVDSTLKIQPAKLEDSAVYLCASSLDHGRTDTQYFGPGTRLTVL.

V and J are TRBV5-4 and TRBJ2-7; tentative D call: TRBD2 (5 bases). Looked up from germline, CDR1 is SGHNT and CDR2 is YYREEE (reference sequence). V lost 0 bases and J 8 bases, leaving 6 bases between the germline ends. This CDR3 is 11 amino acids long. Here the CDR3 DNA reads TGTGCCAGCAGCTTGGCGGGAAAGCAGTACTTC. Translated, it gives CASSLAGKQYF.

The chain links TRBV7-2 to TRBJ1-2; D perhaps matches TRBD1 (6 bases). The ends were cut back, 1 base at V and 7 bases at J, with 13 bases in the middle. CDR1 SGHTA and CDR2 FQGNSA come from the germline V gene. This CDR3 spans 14 amino acids. Here the CDR3 reads CASSLEWGRVGYTF. DNA for the CDR3: TGTGCCAGCAGCTTAGAGTGGGGGCGAGTTGGCTACACCTTC. The full variable domain, rest sourced from reference TRBV7-2 and TRBJ1-2, is GAGVSQSPSNKVTEKGKDVELRCDPISGHTALYWYRQSLGQGLEFLIYFQGNSAPDKSGLPSDRFSAERTGGSVSTLTIQRTQQEDSAVYLCASSLEWGRVGYTFGSGTRLTVV.

This chain joins TRBV5-6 and TRBJ2-1; 12 nucleotides line up with TRBD2. The V gene end was trimmed by 4 bases and the J gene end by 6 bases; junction bases not matched to a gene: 5. Germline loops: CDR1 SGHDT, CDR2 YYEEEE. The CDR3 runs 15 residues. The CDR3 nucleotides are TGTGCCAGCAGCGCCGGGACTAGCGGGCTCAATGAGCAGTTCTTC. Translated, it gives CASSAGTSGLNEQFF.

The rearrangement joins TRBV18 to TRBJ1-2, with D hard to call. Per germline, CDR1 KGHSH and CDR2 LQKENI. Trimming removed 2 bases at V and 8 bases at J, with 12 bases between. The CDR3 loop spans 13 amino acids. The CDR3 DNA sequence: TGTGCCAGCTCACCAACCGGGAATGTGGGCTACACCTTC. Protein product: CASSPTGNVGYTF.